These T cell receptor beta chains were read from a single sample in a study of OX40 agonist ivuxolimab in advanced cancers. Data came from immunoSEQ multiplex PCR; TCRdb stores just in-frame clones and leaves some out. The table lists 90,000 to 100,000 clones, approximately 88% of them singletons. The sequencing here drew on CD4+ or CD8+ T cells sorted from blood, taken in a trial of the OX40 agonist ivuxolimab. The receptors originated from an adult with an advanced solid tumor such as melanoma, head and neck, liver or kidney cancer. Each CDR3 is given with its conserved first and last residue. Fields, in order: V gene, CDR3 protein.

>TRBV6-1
CASSEPFAIYF
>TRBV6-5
CASARGGAIEEYF
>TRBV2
CASSVGSNQPQHF
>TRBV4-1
CASSQEGPDSSFNYGYTF
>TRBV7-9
CASSSTFSTNYGYTF
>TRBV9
CASSRLVPDNEQFF
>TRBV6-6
CASSYSNPEEKLFF
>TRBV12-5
CASGLSTGNTEAFF
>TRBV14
CASSLGGAAYNEQFF
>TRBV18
CASSPGAAYGYTF
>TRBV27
CASSPRRGSGSTDTQYF
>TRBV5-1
CASGRQGMNTEAFF
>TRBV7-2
CASSSDRGSYNEQFF
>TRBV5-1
CASSAGGAGELFF
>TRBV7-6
CASSSSLRSDYGYTF
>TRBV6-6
CASILNRDRGEKLFF
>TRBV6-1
CASSDWGGQETQYF